Following are 16 T cell receptor beta chains from one sample sequenced in a study of shared clonotypes between healthy human individuals. Some clones are missing from TCRdb's copy, which holds only in-frame ones; the method was immunoSEQ multiplex PCR. The table shows about 2 million clones, with roughly 96% occurring only once. The sequenced sample was naive CD4+ T cells sorted from blood. Subset: CD45RA+ positively selected. The receptors were gathered from a young man in good health.

As to this clone: Different DNA sequences within this sample yield the same CDR3. This sequence joins TRBV27 and TRBJ1-1, with D hard to call. The CDR3 is 14 amino acids. Germline CDR1 and CDR2: MNHEY and SMNVEV (reference sequence). Deletions cut 0 bases from V and 1 base from J, with 6 bases between. CDR3 loop: CASSLSTGNTEAFF. The CDR3 DNA reads TGTGCCAGCAGTTTATCGACTGGGAACACTGAAGCTTTCTTT.

This rearrangement joins TRBV7-2 to TRBJ2-2; 7 bases are shared with TRBD2. The CDR3 loop spans 16 amino acids. The germline V gene encodes CDR1 SGHTA and CDR2 FQGNSA. J lost 5 bases, V lost 5 bases, and 11 bases had no gene match. In DNA, the CDR3 is TGTGCCAGCAGCCATTCAACGGGAGGTCTGACCGGGGAGCTGTTTTTT. Amino acids: CASSHSTGGLTGELFF.

The chain employs TRBV12-5 and TRBJ2-3, with D perhaps matching TRBD2 (5 bases). The V gene lost 1 base and the J gene lost 2 bases, with 16 bases spanning the gap. This CDR3 has 17 amino acids. The germline V gene encodes CDR1 LGHNT and CDR2 FRNRAP. The CDR3 sequence: CASGLGGKMEHTDTQYF. CDR3 nucleotide sequence: TGTGCTAGTGGTTTGGGAGGGAAGATGGAACACACAGATACGCAGTATTTT.

The chain couples TRBV7-2 to TRBJ1-3; D gene unclear. Germline-derived CDR1 and CDR2 are SGHTA and FQGNSA. The CDR3 totals 14 residues. The V end lost 1 base, the J end lost 4 bases, and 8 bases lay between the germline ends. This CDR3 is CASSLESPGNTIYF. The CDR3 DNA is TGTGCCAGCAGCTTAGAGAGCCCCGGAAACACCATATATTTT.

This clone was observed a single time. CDR3 nucleotide sequence: TGTGCCAGCAGCTTTTGGGACAACGAAAAACTGTTTTTT. This encodes CASSFWDNEKLFF. The V and J genes are TRBV11-2 and TRBJ1-4; possibly TRBD1 for D (6 bases). The CDR3 is made up of 13 amino acids. Per germline, CDR1 SGHAT and CDR2 FQNNGV. Between the trimmed V and J ends, which lost 3 bases and 8 bases, there was a span of 10 bases. Variable domain in full (rest from reference TRBV11-2 and TRBJ1-4): EAGVAQSPRYKIIEKRQSVAFWCNPISGHATLYWYQQILGQGPKLLIQFQNNGVVDDSQLPKDRFSAERLKGVDSTLKIQPAKLEDSAVYLCASSFWDNEKLFFGSGTQLSVL.

This clone is a singleton in its sample. The V and J genes are TRBV7-9 and TRBJ1-5; 7 bases are a match to TRBD1. From germline, CDR1 is SEHNR and CDR2 FQNEAQ (reference sequence). The V and J ends lost 4 bases and 6 bases, in that order; junction bases with no gene match: 12. The CDR3 covers 16 residues. DNA of the CDR3: TGTGCCAGCAGCTCCCGGGACAGTCCTGGGGGTCAGCCCCAGCATTTT. Protein sequence: CASSSRDSPGGQPQHF.

The V and J genes are TRBV5-1 and TRBJ2-5; TRBD1 is a possible D gene (5 bases). The CDR3 has 14 amino acids. The V gene's germline CDR1 is SGHRS and CDR2 YFSETQ. V lost 3 bases, J lost 1 base, and 10 bases lay in between. CDR3 coding DNA: TGCGCCAGCAGCTCCGGACACTCCCAAGAGACCCAGTACTTC. Translated: CASSSGHSQETQYF.

This chain uses TRBV18 with TRBJ1-5, with TRBD1 identical over 10 bases. CDR3 length: 15 residues. CDR1 is KGHSH, CDR2 LQKENI, per germline. After removal of 5 bases from V and 2 bases from J, the junction contained 3 bases not matched to a gene. The CDR3 sequence: CASSAGTGGNQPQHF. CDR3 coding DNA: TGTGCCAGCTCAGCCGGGACAGGGGGCAATCAGCCCCAGCATTTT.

The V gene is TRBV28, the J gene TRBJ2-1; TRBD2 is a possible D gene (6 bases). Germline CDR1 reads MDHEN; CDR2 reads SYDVKM. V dropped 2 bases and J dropped 6 bases, with 11 bases sitting between them. The CDR3 has 14 residues. CDR3 bases: TGTGCCAGCAGTTTAAACGGGGGAGGCAATGAGCAGTTCTTC. This codes for CASSLNGGGNEQFF.

This chain joins TRBV19 and TRBJ2-7; unclear D gene. The CDR3 runs to 15 residues. Trimming shortened V by 3 bases and J by 3 bases, and 15 bases separated the two germline ends. CDR1 and CDR2 from the germline V gene are LNHDA and SQIVND (reference sequence). The CDR3 is CASSIEVGRVYEQYF. The DNA for the CDR3 is TGTGCCAGTAGTATCGAAGTGGGCAGAGTCTACGAGCAGTACTTC.

V is TRBV9 and J is TRBJ2-3; no reliable D call. This CDR3 spans 17 amino acids. The ends were cut back, 1 base at V and 4 bases at J, with 19 bases in the middle. CDR1 is SGDLS, CDR2 YYNGEE, per germline. The CDR3 DNA is TGTGCCAGCAGCGTAACCTCGGCGGTCCTGGGCGCAGATACGCAGTATTTT. Residues: CASSVTSAVLGADTQYF.

V and J are TRBV19 and TRBJ2-5; 8 bases agree with TRBD1. V shed 2 bases and J 4 bases; nucleotides not matched to a gene: 6. The CDR3 has 15 amino acids. Germline-derived CDR1 and CDR2 are LNHDA and SQIVND (reference sequence). The CDR3 protein is CASSIRDRNLETQYF. The CDR3 nucleotides are TGTGCCAGTAGTATAAGGGACAGGAATCTAGAGACCCAGTACTTC.

The V call is TRBV7-9, the J call TRBJ2-2, with 8 bases matching TRBD1. J was trimmed by 6 bases and V by 2 bases; bases with no gene match: 8. Looked up from germline, CDR1 is SEHNR and CDR2 is FQNEAQ (reference sequence). The CDR3 spans 16 residues. The CDR3 DNA sequence: TGTGCCAGCAGCTTACGTCAGGGGGCGGCCGCCGGGGAGCTGTTTTTT. Translated: CASSLRQGAAAGELFF. The full variable domain, in which reference TRBV7-9 and TRBJ2-2 provide the parts outside the CDR3, is DTGVSQNPRHKITKRGQNVTFRCDPISEHNRLYWYRQTLGQGPEFLTYFQNEAQLEKSRLLSDRFSAERPKGSFSTLEIQRTEQGDSAMYLCASSLRQGAAAGELFFGEGSRLTVL.

The chain is built from TRBV5-6 and TRBJ1-5; D not resolved. The germline gives CDR1 SGHDT, CDR2 YYEEEE. The V gene lost 0 bases and the J gene lost 5 bases, with 6 bases spanning the gap. The CDR3 is made up of 13 amino acids. The CDR3 protein is CASSLGEHQPQHF. CDR3 sequence (DNA): TGTGCCAGCAGCTTGGGGGAGCATCAGCCCCAGCATTTT.

V usage is TRBV9 and J usage is TRBJ2-7; D is perhaps TRBD1 (6 bases). The ends were cut back, 1 base at V and 6 bases at J, with 14 bases in the middle. This CDR3 is 14 amino acids long. Germline V gives CDR1 SGDLS, CDR2 YYNGEE. The CDR3, as DNA: TGTGCCAGCAGCGTACAACTACAGGGCGGCGAGCAGTACTTC. Encoded protein: CASSVQLQGGEQYF.

The J gene is TRBJ1-2, the V gene TRBV4-1, with unresolved D. Trimming took 1 base from V and 3 from J, leaving 12 bases between them. CDR3 length: 15 residues. Germline V CDR1 and CDR2: MGHRA, YSYEKL. The CDR3 region is CASSQAGVQYYGYTF. The CDR3 region has the DNA TGCGCCAGCAGCCAAGCAGGCGTGCAGTACTATGGCTACACCTTC.